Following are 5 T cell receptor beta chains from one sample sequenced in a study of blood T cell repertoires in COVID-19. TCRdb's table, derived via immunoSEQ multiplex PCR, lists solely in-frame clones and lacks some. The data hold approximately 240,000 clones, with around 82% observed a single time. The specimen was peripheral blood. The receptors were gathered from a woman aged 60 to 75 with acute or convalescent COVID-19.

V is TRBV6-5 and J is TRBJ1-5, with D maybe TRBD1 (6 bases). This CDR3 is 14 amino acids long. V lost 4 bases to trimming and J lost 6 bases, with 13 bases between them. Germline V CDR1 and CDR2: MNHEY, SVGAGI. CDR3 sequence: CASSFQGLAQPQHF. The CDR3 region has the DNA TGTGCCAGCAGTTTTCAGGGGTTGGCTCAGCCCCAGCATTTT.

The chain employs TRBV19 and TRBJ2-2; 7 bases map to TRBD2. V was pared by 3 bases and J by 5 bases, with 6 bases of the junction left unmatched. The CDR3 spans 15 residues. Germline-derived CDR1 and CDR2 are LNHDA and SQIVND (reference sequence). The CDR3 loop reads CASSISGEITGELFF. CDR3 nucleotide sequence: TGTGCCAGTAGTATCAGCGGGGAGATTACCGGGGAGCTGTTTTTT.

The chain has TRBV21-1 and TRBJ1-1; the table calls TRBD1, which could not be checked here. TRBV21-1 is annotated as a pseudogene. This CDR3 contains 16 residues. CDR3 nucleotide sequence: TGTGCCAGCAGCGGGGCCTCAACTTCAATGAACACTGAAGCTTTCTTT. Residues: CASSGASTSMNTEAFF.

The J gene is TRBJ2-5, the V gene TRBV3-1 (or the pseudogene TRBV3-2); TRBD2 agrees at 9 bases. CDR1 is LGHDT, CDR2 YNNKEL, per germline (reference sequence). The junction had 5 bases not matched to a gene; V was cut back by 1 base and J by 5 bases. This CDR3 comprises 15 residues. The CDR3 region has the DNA TGTGCCAGCAGCCAAGCGGCGGGGGGGCCGGAGACCCAGTACTTC. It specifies CASSQAAGGPETQYF.

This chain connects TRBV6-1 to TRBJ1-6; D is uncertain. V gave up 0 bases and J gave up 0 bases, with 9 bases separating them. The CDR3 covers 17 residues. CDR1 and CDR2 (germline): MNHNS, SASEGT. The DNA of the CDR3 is TGTGCCAGCAGTGAAGCTTTAGGGAGCTCCTATAATTCACCCCTCCACTTT. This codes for CASSEALGSSYNSPLHF.